A single sample is the source of the 29 T cell receptor beta chains below, sequenced in a study of T-cell reconstitution after alpha-beta-depleted transplantation in children. Molecular barcoding with unique molecular identifiers was used for the TCRbeta library. One entry per CDR3 protein, called by TCRdb with MiXCR from the PCR reads. The profile shows 380,000 or so distinct CDR3 sequences, approximately 12% of them singletons. The material was PBMCs, obtained from the stem cell graft. These TCRs come from a human donor who donated a stem cell graft to a child with Fanconi anemia.

This clonotype turned up a few times. V and J are TRBV5-1 and TRBJ2-1; 10 nucleotides line up with TRBD1. The CDR3 sequence is 15 residues long. The V segment lost 8 bases and the J segment 2 bases; nucleotides outside the gene matches: 7. Germline V gene sequence: CDR1 SGHRS, CDR2 YFSETQ. For the CDR3, the DNA is TGCGCCAGTGCCCAAGGACAGGGGGCCTACAATGAGCAGTTCTTC. Translation gives CASAQGQGAYNEQFF. Drawing the rest from reference TRBV5-1 and TRBJ2-1, the complete variable domain is KAGVTQTPRYLIKTRGQQVTLSCSPISGHRSVSWYQQTPGQGLQFLFEYFSETQRNKGNFPGRFSGRQFSNSRSEMNVSTLELGDSALYLCASAQGQGAYNEQFFGPGTRLTVL.

V usage is TRBV5-1 and J usage is TRBJ2-3; 14 nucleotides match TRBD2. Germline V CDR1 and CDR2: SGHRS, YFSETQ. This CDR3 spans 16 amino acids. V shed 4 bases, J shed 6 bases, and the junction held 7 bases outside the gene matches. The CDR3 region is CASSGGTSGGGDTQYF. DNA for the CDR3: TGCGCCAGCAGCGGGGGGACTAGCGGGGGAGGGGATACGCAGTATTTT.

This clonotype has ten or more counts. The V and J genes are TRBV27 and TRBJ2-3; TRBD1 or TRBD2 may be the D gene (5 bases each). V was clipped by 4 bases and J by 4 bases, with 18 bases between them. The CDR3 runs to 16 residues. Germline assignment: CDR1 MNHEY and CDR2 SMNVEV (reference sequence). The CDR3, as DNA: TGTGCCAGCAGTTCACCCGGACGGGACGGACCAGATACGCAGTATTTT. Translation: CASSSPGRDGPDTQYF.

This clonotype came up a few times. V is TRBV20-1 and J is TRBJ1-2; no firm D call. Germline lookup yields CDR1 DFQATT and CDR2 SNEGSKA (reference sequence). The ends were cut back, 6 bases at V and 1 base at J, with 9 bases in the middle. The CDR3 spans 12 residues. CDR3 nucleotide sequence: TGCAGTGCAAAGACTCTTAACTATGGCTACACCTTC. It encodes CSAKTLNYGYTF.

The V and J genes are TRBV6-2 or TRBV6-3 and TRBJ1-1, with TRBD1 identical over 8 bases. The CDR3 is 15 amino acids. From germline, CDR1 is MNHEY and CDR2 SVGEGT. V gave up 2 bases and J gave up 8 bases; unmatched junction bases: 10. The CDR3 protein is CASSYPTLGQGEAFF. The DNA for the CDR3 is TGTGCCAGCAGTTACCCCACGCTCGGACAGGGAGAAGCTTTCTTT.

This clonotype was recorded many times. The chain has TRBV6-1 and TRBJ2-3; D unclear. Germline V lookup: CDR1 MNHNS, CDR2 SASEGT. The CDR3 is 15 residues long. Trimming pared 5 bases from V and 5 bases from J, leaving 17 bases between. CDR3 DNA sequence: TGTGCCAGCAGTCCCCGTCGGGCTAGGGTAGATACGCAGTATTTT. Amino acid sequence: CASSPRRARVDTQYF.

This rearrangement joins TRBV6-2 or TRBV6-3 to TRBJ2-1; D tentatively reads TRBD1 or TRBD2 (5 bases each). Germline values: CDR1 MNHEY, CDR2 SVGEGT. Trimming pared 4 bases from V and 12 bases from J, leaving 13 bases between. The CDR3 length is 12 residues. The CDR3: CASSWGWDAQFF. CDR3 bases: TGTGCCAGCAGTTGGGGATGGGACGCGCAGTTCTTC.

This clonotype was seen ten or more times. V usage is TRBV6-2 or TRBV6-3 and J usage is TRBJ1-2, with no clear D. With 5 bases removed from V and 8 bases from J, the gap between germline ends came to 12 bases. From germline, CDR1 is MNHEY and CDR2 SVGEGT. The CDR3 covers 12 residues. The CDR3 DNA follows: TGTGCCAGCAGTCAGGAATCGTGGGGCTACACCTTC. It translates to CASSQESWGYTF.

The sample holds a few counts of this clonotype. CDR3: CSAQKYGTANTEAFF. In DNA, the CDR3 is TGCAGTGCTCAGAAATACGGGACAGCGAACACTGAAGCTTTCTTT. The chain links TRBV20-1 to TRBJ1-1; TRBD1 matches at 7 bases. V lost 5 bases, J lost 1 base, and 10 bases stayed unmatched. The CDR3 has 15 residues. CDR1 and CDR2 from the germline V gene are DFQATT and SNEGSKA (reference sequence).

This chain uses TRBV4-2 with TRBJ2-3; D is perhaps TRBD2 (6 bases). Per the germline V gene, CDR1 is LGHNA and CDR2 is YNFKEQ. V lost 0 bases and J 3 bases, leaving 22 bases between the germline ends. This CDR3 spans 19 amino acids. DNA of the CDR3: TGTGCCAGCAGCCAAGATCAGGCGGCGGGGCCTCTGGGGACAGATACGCAGTATTTT. Protein product: CASSQDQAAGPLGTDTQYF.

V and J are TRBV7-2 and TRBJ2-3, with 8 bases that match TRBD2. Germline trimming cut 4 bases from V and 2 bases from J; bases unmatched to any gene: 11. Per the germline V gene, CDR1 is SGHTA and CDR2 is FQGNSA. The CDR3 extends over 17 amino acids. CDR3 coding DNA: TGTGCCAGCAGCTCTCCCGCGGGGGGTTCTCTCACAGATACGCAGTATTTT. Its protein is CASSSPAGGSLTDTQYF.

This clonotype was found a few times. V is TRBV4-3 and J is TRBJ2-2, with 8 bases that match TRBD1. CDR3 length equals 18 residues. With V trimmed by 0 bases and J by 2 bases, 8 bases remained unmatched. The germline V gene has CDR1 LGHNA and CDR2 YSLEER. As DNA, the CDR3 is TGCGCCAGCAGCCAAGATTCAGGGGGCGGCTTCAACACCGGGGAGCTGTTTTTT. It encodes CASSQDSGGGFNTGELFF.

The J gene is TRBJ2-5, the V gene TRBV7-9; either TRBD1 or TRBD2 may fit D (5 bases each). Germline CDR1 is SEHNR and CDR2 is FQNEAQ (reference sequence). The CDR3 runs 13 residues. Trimming removed 10 bases from V and 3 bases from J, with 15 bases in between. In DNA, the CDR3 is TGTGCCACTAAGGGGTTCGGGGAAGAGACCCAGTACTTC. Translation: CATKGFGEETQYF.

V is TRBV5-1 and J is TRBJ1-2; 7 bases are a match to TRBD1. The ends lost 5 bases at V and 5 bases at J; junction bases unmatched: 6. This CDR3 is 13 amino acids long. Germline V gene data show CDR1 as SGHRS and CDR2 as YFSETQ. The CDR3 DNA reads TGCGCCAGCAGATCGGACAGGCCATATGGCTACACCTTC. It codes for CASRSDRPYGYTF.

There are a few counts of this clonotype. The V gene is TRBV6-5, the J gene TRBJ1-5; the D gene is possibly TRBD1 (5 bases). The CDR3 loop spans 14 amino acids. Deletions cut 7 bases from V and 0 bases from J, with 10 bases between. Germline CDR1 and CDR2: MNHEY and SVGAGI. CDR3 nucleotide sequence: TGTGCCAGCAAAAGGGACGCTAGCAATCAGCCCCAGCATTTT. Its protein product is CASKRDASNQPQHF.

This clonotype was found many times. The rearrangement uses TRBV28 and TRBJ2-5, with 11 bases that match TRBD2. Germline assignment: CDR1 MDHEN and CDR2 SYDVKM. The V segment lost 5 bases and the J segment 5 bases; nucleotides outside the gene matches: 7. There are 15 residues in the CDR3. The CDR3 DNA is TGTGCCAGCAGTGTAGCGGGGGGGCCGTGGGAGACCCAGTACTTC. It translates to CASSVAGGPWETQYF.

This chain connects TRBV2 to TRBJ2-1, with D perhaps matching TRBD2 (6 bases). Deletions cut 3 bases from V and 4 bases from J, with 19 bases between. Germline CDR1 reads SNHLY; CDR2 reads FYNNEI. There are 17 residues in the CDR3. The CDR3: CASSDGGRRGSYNEQFF. CDR3 DNA: TGTGCCAGCAGTGACGGAGGCAGGCGGGGATCTTACAATGAGCAGTTCTTC.

This clonotype showed up many times. This sequence joins TRBV7-6 and TRBJ2-3, with no clear D. Germline lookup yields CDR1 SGHVS and CDR2 FNYEAQ. V gave up 3 bases and J gave up 5 bases, with 6 bases separating them. This CDR3 has 12 amino acids. CDR3 sequence: CASSFYRDTQYF. The CDR3 coding sequence is TGTGCCAGCAGCTTTTACAGAGATACGCAGTATTTT.

At least ten counts were recorded for this clonotype. The chain combines TRBV5-6 with TRBJ2-1; D gene ambiguous. Germline assignment: CDR1 SGHDT and CDR2 YYEEEE. The CDR3 has 16 amino acids. V dropped 0 bases and J dropped 7 bases, with 17 bases sitting between them. The chain's CDR3 is CASSLGPADSVNEQFF. The CDR3 DNA reads TGTGCCAGCAGCTTGGGCCCGGCGGATTCAGTGAATGAGCAGTTCTTC.

This clonotype showed up just a few times. The V and J genes are TRBV10-3 and TRBJ1-2, with D possibly being TRBD1 (5 bases). The CDR3 has 15 amino acids. The V gene lost 2 bases and the J gene lost 6 bases, with 16 bases spanning the gap. Germline V gene sequence: CDR1 ENHRY, CDR2 SYGVKD. This CDR3 is CAISERGKGLDGYTF. In DNA, the CDR3 is TGTGCCATCAGTGAGCGGGGGAAGGGCTTGGATGGCTACACCTTC.

The chain is built from TRBV30 and TRBJ2-2; TRBD1 matches at 7 bases. There are 14 residues in the CDR3. V shed 1 base and J 6 bases; nucleotides not matched to a gene: 5. In germline, CDR1 is GTSNPN, CDR2 SVGIG (reference sequence). The chain's CDR3 is CAWSAGTVAGELFF. CDR3 in DNA: TGTGCCTGGAGTGCCGGGACAGTGGCCGGGGAGCTGTTTTTT. Variable domain in full (rest from reference TRBV30 and TRBJ2-2): SQTIHQWPATLVQPVGSPLSLECTVEGTSNPNLYWYRQAAGRGLQLLFYSVGIGQISSEVPQNLSASRPQDRQFILSSKKLLLSDSGFYLCAWSAGTVAGELFFGEGSRLTVL.

The J gene is TRBJ2-7, the V gene TRBV15; tentatively, D is TRBD1 or TRBD2 (7 bases each). The CDR3 has 15 residues. V was shortened by 5 bases and J by 1 base, with 15 bases between the two germline ends. The germline gives CDR1 LNHNV, CDR2 YYDKDF (reference sequence). The CDR3 region is CATSGSGTDSYEQYF. The CDR3 DNA sequence: TGTGCCACCAGCGGCAGCGGGACAGATTCCTACGAGCAGTACTTC.

There are many counts of this clonotype. The CDR3 protein is CASSYRVRTEAFF. The DNA of the CDR3 is TGTGCCAGCAGTTACCGGGTCCGGACTGAAGCTTTCTTT. The chain employs TRBV6-2 or TRBV6-3 and TRBJ1-1, with D hard to call. Germline values: CDR1 MNHEY, CDR2 SVGEGT. The CDR3 contains 13 residues. V shed 2 bases and J shed 5 bases, with 9 bases lying between them.

The CDR3 sequence is CASSQTGTEAFF. For the CDR3, the DNA is TGTGCCAGCAGCCAAACAGGTACTGAAGCTTTCTTT. V gene TRBV3-1 combines with J gene TRBJ1-1; D is possibly TRBD1 (5 bases). The CDR3 has 12 amino acids. Per the germline V gene, CDR1 is LGHDT and CDR2 is YNNKEL (reference sequence). Trimming removed 2 bases at V and 5 bases at J, with 6 bases between.

This clonotype appeared a few times. The V call is TRBV2, the J call TRBJ2-3, with D maybe TRBD1 (7 bases). Trimming cost V 3 bases and J 8 bases, with 15 bases left between them. The CDR3 loop spans 14 amino acids. In germline, CDR1 is SNHLY, CDR2 FYNNEI. CDR3 region: CASSDRGEAATQYF. In DNA, the CDR3 is TGTGCCAGCAGTGACAGGGGGGAGGCGGCTACGCAGTATTTT.

The table lists this clonotype with a few counts. The chain employs TRBV10-3 and TRBJ1-6, with D perhaps matching TRBD1 (5 bases). The CDR3 contains 14 residues. Germline CDR1 and CDR2: ENHRY and SYGVKD. V was trimmed by 6 bases and J by 6 bases, leaving 12 bases between them. The CDR3 reads CAIRADSSNSPLHF. The DNA for the CDR3 is TGTGCCATCAGGGCAGACAGCTCTAATTCACCCCTCCACTTT.

The V gene is TRBV7-2, the J gene TRBJ2-5; D may be TRBD1 (5 bases). The V end lost 2 bases, the J end lost 5 bases, and 12 bases lay between the germline ends. Germline V gives CDR1 SGHTA, CDR2 FQGNSA. This CDR3 comprises 14 residues. The CDR3 region is CASSLPGWWETQYF. For the CDR3, the DNA is TGTGCCAGCAGCTTACCAGGGTGGTGGGAGACCCAGTACTTC.

This clonotype was seen a few times. V is TRBV12-3 or TRBV12-4 and J is TRBJ2-3, with D perhaps TRBD2 (5 bases). The CDR3 totals 12 residues. V dropped 1 base and J dropped 14 bases, with 13 bases sitting between them. The CDR3 DNA follows: TGTGCCAGCAGTTTAGGGGGATACGGGGTGTATTTT. It yields the protein CASSLGGYGVYF.

At least ten counts were recorded for this clonotype. The gene calls are TRBV6-2 or TRBV6-3 and TRBJ2-1; D remains ambiguous. CDR1 and CDR2 from the germline V gene are MNHEY and SVGEGT. The CDR3 length is 14 residues. Trimming stripped 0 bases from V and 6 bases from J, with 9 bases between. The CDR3 sequence is CASSYSTLSNEQFF. The CDR3 DNA sequence: TGTGCCAGCAGTTACTCGACCCTAAGCAATGAGCAGTTCTTC.